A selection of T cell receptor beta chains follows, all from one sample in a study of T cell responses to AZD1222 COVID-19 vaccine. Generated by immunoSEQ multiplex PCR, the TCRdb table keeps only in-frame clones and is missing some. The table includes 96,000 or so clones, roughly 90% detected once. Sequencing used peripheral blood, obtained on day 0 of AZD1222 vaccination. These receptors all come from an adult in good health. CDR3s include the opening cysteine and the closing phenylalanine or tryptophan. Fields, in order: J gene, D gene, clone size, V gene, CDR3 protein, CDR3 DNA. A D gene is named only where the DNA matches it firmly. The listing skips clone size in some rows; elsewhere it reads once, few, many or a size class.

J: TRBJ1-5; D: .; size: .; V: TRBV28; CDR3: CASSFYQGQPQHF; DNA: TGTGCCAGCAGTTTCTATCAGGGGCAGCCCCAGCATTTT
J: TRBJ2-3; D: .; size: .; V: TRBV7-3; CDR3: CASSFTSSTDTQYF; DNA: TGTGCCAGCAGCTTTACTAGTTCAACAGATACGCAGTATTTT
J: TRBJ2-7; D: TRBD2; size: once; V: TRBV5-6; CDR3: CASSLLGGSRYEQYF; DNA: TGTGCCAGCAGCTTGTTGGGAGGGTCTCGCTACGAGCAGTACTTC
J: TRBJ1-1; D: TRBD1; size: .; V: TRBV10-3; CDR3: CAIRRQGENTEAFF; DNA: TGTGCCATCAGAAGGCAGGGGGAAAACACTGAAGCTTTCTTT
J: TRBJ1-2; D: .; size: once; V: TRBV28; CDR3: CASKTGGAGGYTF; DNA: TGTGCCAGCAAAACTGGGGGGGCCGGAGGCTACACCTTC
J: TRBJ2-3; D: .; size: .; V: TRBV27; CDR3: CASRQGGAGTDTQYF; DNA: TGTGCCAGCAGGCAGGGGGGAGCCGGCACAGATACGCAGTATTTT
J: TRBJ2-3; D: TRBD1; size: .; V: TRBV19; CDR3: CASSGTGVDTQYF; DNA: TGTGCCAGTAGTGGGACAGGGGTAGATACGCAGTATTTT
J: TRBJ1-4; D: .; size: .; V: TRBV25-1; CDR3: CASSELRAEKLFF; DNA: TGTGCCAGCAGTGAACTCAGGGCGGAAAAACTGTTTTTT
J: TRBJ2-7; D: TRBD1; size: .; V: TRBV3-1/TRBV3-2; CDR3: CASSPRDRGKYF; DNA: TGTGCCAGCAGCCCTAGGGACAGGGGAAAATACTTC
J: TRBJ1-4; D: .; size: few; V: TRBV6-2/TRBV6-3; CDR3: CASSYSSRGQEKLFF; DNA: TGTGCCAGCAGTTACTCGAGTCGGGGGCAGGAAAAACTGTTTTTT
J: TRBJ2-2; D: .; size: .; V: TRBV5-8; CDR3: CASSFGLPNTGELFF; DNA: TGTGCCAGCAGCTTCGGACTACCTAACACCGGGGAGCTGTTTTTT
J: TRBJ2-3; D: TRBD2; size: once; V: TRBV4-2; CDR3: CASSLTGGAGTTDTQYF; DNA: TGTGCCAGCAGCCTCACCGGGGGGGCGGGAACCACAGATACGCAGTATTTT
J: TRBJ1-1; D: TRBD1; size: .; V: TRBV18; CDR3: CASSPPGQGGEAFF; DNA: TGTGCCAGCTCACCACCCGGACAGGGGGGTGAAGCTTTCTTT
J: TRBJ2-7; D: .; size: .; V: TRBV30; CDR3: CAWRGDHSEQYF; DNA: TGTGCCTGGAGGGGGGACCACTCCGAGCAGTACTTC
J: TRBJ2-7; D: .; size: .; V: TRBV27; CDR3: CASSLEVGGEQYF; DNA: TGTGCCAGCAGTTTGGAGGTCGGGGGTGAGCAGTACTTC
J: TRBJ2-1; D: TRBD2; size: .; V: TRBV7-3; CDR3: CASSLRTSGEQFF; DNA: TGTGCCAGCAGCTTAAGAACTAGCGGTGAGCAGTTCTTC
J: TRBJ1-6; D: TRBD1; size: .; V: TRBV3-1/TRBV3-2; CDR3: CASTIQGADSPLHF; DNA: TGTGCCAGCACCATACAGGGGGCAGATTCACCCCTCCACTTT
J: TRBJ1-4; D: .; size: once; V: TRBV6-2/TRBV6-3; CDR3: CASSLGTVNEKLFF; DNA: TGTGCCAGCAGCCTCGGGACTGTCAATGAAAAACTGTTTTTT
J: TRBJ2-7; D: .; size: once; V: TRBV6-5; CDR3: CASSYRDKDYEQYF; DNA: TGTGCCAGCAGCTATCGGGACAAAGACTACGAGCAGTACTTC
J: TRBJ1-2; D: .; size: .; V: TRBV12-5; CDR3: CASGLGQLPYGYTF; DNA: TGTGCTAGTGGTTTGGGACAGCTTCCCTATGGCTACACCTTC
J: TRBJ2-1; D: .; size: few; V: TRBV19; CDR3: CASSIVGRHEQFF; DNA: TGTGCCAGTAGTATTGTCGGTCGCCATGAGCAGTTCTTC
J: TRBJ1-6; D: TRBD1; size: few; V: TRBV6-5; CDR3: CASSRQGTNSPLHF; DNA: TGTGCCAGCAGTCGACAGGGGACCAATTCACCCCTCCACTTT
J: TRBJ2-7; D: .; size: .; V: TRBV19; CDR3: CASSPQMGEQYF; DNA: TGTGCCAGTAGTCCTCAGATGGGCGAGCAGTACTTC
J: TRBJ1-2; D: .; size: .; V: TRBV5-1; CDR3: CASSVTGDYGYTF; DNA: TGCGCCAGCAGCGTGACAGGCGACTATGGCTACACCTTC
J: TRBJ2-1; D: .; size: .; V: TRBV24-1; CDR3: CATSDLEGQTRYNEQFF; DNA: TGTGCCACCAGTGATTTGGAGGGGCAGACCCGTTACAATGAGCAGTTCTTC
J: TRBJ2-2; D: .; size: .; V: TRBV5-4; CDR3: CASSPFAGSNTGELFF; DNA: TGTGCCAGCAGCCCCTTTGCGGGTTCGAACACCGGGGAGCTGTTTTTT
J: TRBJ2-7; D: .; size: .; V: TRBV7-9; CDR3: CASTEGGNYEQYF; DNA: TGTGCCAGCACCGAGGGAGGCAACTACGAGCAGTACTTC
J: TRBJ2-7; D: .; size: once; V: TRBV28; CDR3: CASSLMLYGYEQYF; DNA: TGTGCCAGCAGCCTTATGTTGTACGGCTACGAGCAGTACTTC
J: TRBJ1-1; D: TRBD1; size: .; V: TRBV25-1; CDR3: CASSESGGGRTEAFF; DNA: TGTGCCAGCAGTGAATCAGGGGGTGGAAGGACTGAAGCTTTCTTT
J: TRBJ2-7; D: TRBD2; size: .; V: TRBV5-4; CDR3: CASSFSGRGSYEQYF; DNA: TGTGCCAGCAGTTTTAGCGGGAGGGGCTCCTACGAGCAGTACTTC
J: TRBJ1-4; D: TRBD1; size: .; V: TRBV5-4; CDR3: CASSLDRGNEKLFF; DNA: TGTGCCAGCAGCTTGGACAGGGGTAATGAAAAACTGTTTTTT
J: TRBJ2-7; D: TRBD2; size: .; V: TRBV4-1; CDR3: CASSQVPSGRAGEQYF; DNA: TGCGCCAGCAGCCAAGTCCCAAGCGGGAGAGCTGGTGAGCAGTACTTC
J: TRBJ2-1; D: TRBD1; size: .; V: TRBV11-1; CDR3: CASSSPGQGARNEQFF; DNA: TGTGCCAGCAGTTCACCGGGACAGGGGGCGAGGAATGAGCAGTTCTTC
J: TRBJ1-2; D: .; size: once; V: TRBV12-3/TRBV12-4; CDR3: CASSLRDLYGYTF; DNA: TGTGCCAGCAGTTTACGGGACCTCTATGGCTACACCTTC
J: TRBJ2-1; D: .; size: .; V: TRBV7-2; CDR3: CASIPSGGKNEQFF; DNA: TGTGCCAGCATCCCCAGTGGGGGGAAGAATGAGCAGTTCTTC
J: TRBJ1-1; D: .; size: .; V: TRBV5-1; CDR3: CASSQGTGTEAFF; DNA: TGCGCCAGCAGCCAAGGGACGGGAACTGAAGCTTTCTTT
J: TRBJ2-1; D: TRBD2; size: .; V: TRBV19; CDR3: CASSILGAGLIAGGVTMEQFF; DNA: TGTGCCAGTAGTATTCTAGGAGCAGGATTGATAGCGGGAGGGGTTACGATGGAGCAGTTCTTC
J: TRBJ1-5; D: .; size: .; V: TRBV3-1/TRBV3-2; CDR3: CASSQAPSRNQPQHF; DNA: TGTGCCAGCAGCCAAGCGCCGAGCCGCAATCAGCCCCAGCATTTT
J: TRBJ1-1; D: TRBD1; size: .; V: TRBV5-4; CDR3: CASSPGLTGINTEAFF; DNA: TGTGCCAGCAGCCCCGGTTTGACAGGGATAAACACTGAAGCTTTCTTT
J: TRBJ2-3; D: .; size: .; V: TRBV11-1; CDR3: CASSFREADTQYF; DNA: TGTGCCAGCAGCTTCAGGGAGGCAGATACGCAGTATTTT
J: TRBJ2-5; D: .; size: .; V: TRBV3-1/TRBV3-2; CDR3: CASSQYRTYQETQYF; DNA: TGTGCCAGCAGCCAATATAGGACGTACCAAGAGACCCAGTACTTC
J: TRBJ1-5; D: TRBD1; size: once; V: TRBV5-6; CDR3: CAGTGGVAEDQPQHF; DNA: TGTGCCGGGACAGGGGGAGTAGCTGAGGATCAGCCCCAGCATTTT
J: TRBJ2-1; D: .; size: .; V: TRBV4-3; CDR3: CASSQDFGSRAYNEQFF; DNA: TGCGCCAGCAGCCAAGATTTCGGGAGCAGGGCCTACAATGAGCAGTTCTTC
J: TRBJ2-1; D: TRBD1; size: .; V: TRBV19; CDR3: CASSLRTGEKFF; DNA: TGTGCCAGTAGTCTCAGGACAGGGGAGAAGTTCTTC